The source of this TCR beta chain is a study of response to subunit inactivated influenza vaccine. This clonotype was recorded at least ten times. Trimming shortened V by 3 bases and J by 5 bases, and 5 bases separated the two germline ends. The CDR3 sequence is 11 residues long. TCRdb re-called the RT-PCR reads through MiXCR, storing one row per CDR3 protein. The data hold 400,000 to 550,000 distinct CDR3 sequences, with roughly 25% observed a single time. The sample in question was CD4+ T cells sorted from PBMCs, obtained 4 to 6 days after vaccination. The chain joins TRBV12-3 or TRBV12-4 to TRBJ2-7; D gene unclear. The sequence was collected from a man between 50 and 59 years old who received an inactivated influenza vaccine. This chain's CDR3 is CASSFQHEQYF. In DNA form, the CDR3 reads TGTGCCAGCAGTTTTCAGCACGAGCAGTACTTC.